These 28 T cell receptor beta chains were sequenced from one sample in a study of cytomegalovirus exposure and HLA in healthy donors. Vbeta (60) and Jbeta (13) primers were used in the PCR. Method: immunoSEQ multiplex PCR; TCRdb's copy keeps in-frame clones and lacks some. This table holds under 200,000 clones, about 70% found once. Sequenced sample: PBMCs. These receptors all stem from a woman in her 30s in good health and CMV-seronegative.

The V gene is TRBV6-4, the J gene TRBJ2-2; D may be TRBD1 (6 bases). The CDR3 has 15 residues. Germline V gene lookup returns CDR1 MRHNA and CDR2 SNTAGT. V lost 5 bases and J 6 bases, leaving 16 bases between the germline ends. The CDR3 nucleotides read TGTGCCAGCAGTCCAGGGGCTGGGGAGTCCGGGGAGCTGTTTTTT. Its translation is CASSPGAGESGELFF.

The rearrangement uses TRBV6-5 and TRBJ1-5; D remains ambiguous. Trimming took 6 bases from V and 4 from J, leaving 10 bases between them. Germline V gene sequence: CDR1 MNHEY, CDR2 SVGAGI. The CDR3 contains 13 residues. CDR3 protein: CASRPNRNQPQHF. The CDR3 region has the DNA TGTGCCAGCAGACCCAACAGAAATCAGCCCCAGCATTTT.

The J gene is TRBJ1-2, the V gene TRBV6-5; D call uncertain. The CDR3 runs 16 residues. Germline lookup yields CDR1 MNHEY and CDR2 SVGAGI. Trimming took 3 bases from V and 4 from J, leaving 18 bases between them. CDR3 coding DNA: TGTGCCAGCAGTTATTTGAATCTGAGGTTCCTCTATGGCTACACCTTC. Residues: CASSYLNLRFLYGYTF.

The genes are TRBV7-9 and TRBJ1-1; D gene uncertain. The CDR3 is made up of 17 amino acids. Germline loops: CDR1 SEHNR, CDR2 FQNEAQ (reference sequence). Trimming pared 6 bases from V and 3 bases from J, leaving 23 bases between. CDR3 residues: CASSRWRASVSDTEAFF. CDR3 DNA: TGTGCCAGCAGTCGTTGGAGGGCAAGTGTTTCGGACACTGAAGCTTTCTTT.

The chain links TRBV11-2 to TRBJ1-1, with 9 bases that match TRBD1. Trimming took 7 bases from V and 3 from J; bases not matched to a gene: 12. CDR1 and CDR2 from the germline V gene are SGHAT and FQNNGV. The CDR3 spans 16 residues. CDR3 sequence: CASTFTGGYTDTEAFF. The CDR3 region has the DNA TGTGCCAGCACCTTTACAGGGGGCTATACCGACACTGAAGCTTTCTTT. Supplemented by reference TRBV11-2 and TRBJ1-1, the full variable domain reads EAGVAQSPRYKIIEKRQSVAFWCNPISGHATLYWYQQILGQGPKLLIQFQNNGVVDDSQLPKDRFSAERLKGVDSTLKIQPAKLEDSAVYLCASTFTGGYTDTEAFFGQGTRLTVV.

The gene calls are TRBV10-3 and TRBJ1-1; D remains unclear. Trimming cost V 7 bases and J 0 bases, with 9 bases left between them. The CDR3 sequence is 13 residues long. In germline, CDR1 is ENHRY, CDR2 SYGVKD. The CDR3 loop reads CAINEIMNTEAFF. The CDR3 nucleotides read TGTGCCATCAACGAGATCATGAACACTGAAGCTTTCTTT.

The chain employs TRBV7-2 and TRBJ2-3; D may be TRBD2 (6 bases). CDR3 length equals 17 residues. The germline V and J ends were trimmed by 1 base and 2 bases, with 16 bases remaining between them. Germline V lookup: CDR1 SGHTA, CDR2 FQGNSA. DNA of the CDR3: TGTGCCAGCAGCTTAGGGGCGGGACTGGGAGCCACAGATACGCAGTATTTT. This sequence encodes CASSLGAGLGATDTQYF. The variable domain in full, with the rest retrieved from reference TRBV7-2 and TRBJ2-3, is GAGVSQSPSNKVTEKGKDVELRCDPISGHTALYWYRQSLGQGLEFLIYFQGNSAPDKSGLPSDRFSAERTGGSVSTLTIQRTQQEDSAVYLCASSLGAGLGATDTQYFGPGTRLTVL.

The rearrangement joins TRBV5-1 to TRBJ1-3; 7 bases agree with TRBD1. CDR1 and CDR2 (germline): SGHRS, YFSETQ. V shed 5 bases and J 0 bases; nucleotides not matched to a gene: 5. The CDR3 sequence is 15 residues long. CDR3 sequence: CASSRDSLSGNTIYF. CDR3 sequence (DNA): TGCGCCAGCAGTCGGGACAGCCTCTCTGGAAACACCATATATTTT.

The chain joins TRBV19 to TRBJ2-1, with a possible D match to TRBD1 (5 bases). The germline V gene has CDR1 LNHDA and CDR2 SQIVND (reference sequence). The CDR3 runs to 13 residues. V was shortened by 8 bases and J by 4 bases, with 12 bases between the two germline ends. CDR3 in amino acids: CASVGGQYNEQFF. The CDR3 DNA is TGTGCCAGTGTAGGCGGACAATACAATGAGCAGTTCTTC. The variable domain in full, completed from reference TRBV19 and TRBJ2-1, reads DGGITQSPKYLFRKEGQNVTLSCEQNLNHDAMYWYRQDPGQGLRLIYYSQIVNDFQKGDIAEGYSVSREKKESFPLTVTSAQKNPTAFYLCASVGGQYNEQFFGPGTRLTVL.

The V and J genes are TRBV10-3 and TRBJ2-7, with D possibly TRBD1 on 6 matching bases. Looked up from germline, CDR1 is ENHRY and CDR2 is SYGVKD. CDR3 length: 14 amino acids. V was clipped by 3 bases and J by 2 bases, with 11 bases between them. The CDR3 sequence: CAISDSRGPYEQYF. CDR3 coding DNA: TGTGCCATCAGTGATAGCAGGGGCCCCTACGAGCAGTACTTC.

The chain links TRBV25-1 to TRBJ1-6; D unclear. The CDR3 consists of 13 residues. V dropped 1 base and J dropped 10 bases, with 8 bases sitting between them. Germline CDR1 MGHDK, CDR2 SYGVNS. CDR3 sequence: CASSESGYSPLHF. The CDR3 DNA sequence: TGTGCCAGCAGTGAATCCGGGTACTCACCCCTCCACTTT.

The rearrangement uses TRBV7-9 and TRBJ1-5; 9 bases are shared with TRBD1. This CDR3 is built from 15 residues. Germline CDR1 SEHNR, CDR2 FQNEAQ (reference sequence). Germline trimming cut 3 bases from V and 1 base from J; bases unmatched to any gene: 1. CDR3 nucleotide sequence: TGTGCCAGCAGCTTTGACAGGGGGAGCAATCAGCCCCAGCATTTT. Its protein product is CASSFDRGSNQPQHF.

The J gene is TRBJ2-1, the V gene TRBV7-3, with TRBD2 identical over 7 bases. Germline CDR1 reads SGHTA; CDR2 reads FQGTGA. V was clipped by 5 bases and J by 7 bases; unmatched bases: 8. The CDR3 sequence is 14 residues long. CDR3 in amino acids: CASSPQRGGNEQFF. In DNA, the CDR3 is TGTGCCAGCAGCCCGCAGCGGGGCGGGAATGAGCAGTTCTTC.

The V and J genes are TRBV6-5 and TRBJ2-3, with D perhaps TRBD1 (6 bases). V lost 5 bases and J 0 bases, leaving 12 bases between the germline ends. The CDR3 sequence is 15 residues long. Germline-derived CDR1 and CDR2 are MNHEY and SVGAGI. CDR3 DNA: TGTGCCAGCAGTGGACAGTATTCTAGCACAGATACGCAGTATTTT. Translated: CASSGQYSSTDTQYF.

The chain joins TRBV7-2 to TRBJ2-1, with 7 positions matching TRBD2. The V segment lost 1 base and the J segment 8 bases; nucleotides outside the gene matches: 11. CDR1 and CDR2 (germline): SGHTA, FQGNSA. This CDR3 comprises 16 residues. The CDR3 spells CASSLVWGGRGDEQFF. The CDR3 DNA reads TGTGCCAGCAGCTTAGTCTGGGGCGGGAGAGGCGATGAGCAGTTCTTC.

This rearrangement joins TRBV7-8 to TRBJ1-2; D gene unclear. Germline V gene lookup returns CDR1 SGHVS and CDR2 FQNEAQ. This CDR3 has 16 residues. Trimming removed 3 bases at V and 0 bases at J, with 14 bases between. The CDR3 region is CASSFAAQNTNYGYTF. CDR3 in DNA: TGTGCCAGCAGCTTTGCAGCGCAGAATACTAACTATGGCTACACCTTC.

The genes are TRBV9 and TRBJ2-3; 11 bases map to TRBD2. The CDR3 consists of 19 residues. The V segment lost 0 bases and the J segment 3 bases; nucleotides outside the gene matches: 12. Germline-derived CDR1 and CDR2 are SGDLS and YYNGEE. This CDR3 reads CASSVGGGTSGVPTDTQYF. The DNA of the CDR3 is TGTGCCAGCAGCGTAGGAGGGGGGACTAGCGGCGTGCCTACAGATACGCAGTATTTT.

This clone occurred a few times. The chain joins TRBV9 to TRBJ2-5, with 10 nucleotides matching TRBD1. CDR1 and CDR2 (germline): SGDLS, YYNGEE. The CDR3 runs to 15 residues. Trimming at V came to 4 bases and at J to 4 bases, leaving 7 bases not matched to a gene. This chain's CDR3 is CASSPRDRGPETQYF. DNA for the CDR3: TGTGCCAGCAGCCCACGGGACAGGGGTCCAGAGACCCAGTACTTC. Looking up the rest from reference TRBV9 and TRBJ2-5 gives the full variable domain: DSGVTQTPKHLITATGQRVTLRCSPRSGDLSVYWYQQSLDQGLQFLIQYYNGEERAKGNILERFSAQQFPDLHSELNLSSLELGDSALYFCASSPRDRGPETQYFGPGTRLLVL.

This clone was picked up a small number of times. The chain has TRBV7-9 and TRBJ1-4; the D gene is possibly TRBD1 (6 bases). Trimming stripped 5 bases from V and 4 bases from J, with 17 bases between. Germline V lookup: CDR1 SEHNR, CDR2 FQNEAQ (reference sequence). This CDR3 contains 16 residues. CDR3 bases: TGTGCCAGCAGCGACCCCCGACAGGCGCTTAATGAAAAACTGTTTTTT. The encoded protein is CASSDPRQALNEKLFF.

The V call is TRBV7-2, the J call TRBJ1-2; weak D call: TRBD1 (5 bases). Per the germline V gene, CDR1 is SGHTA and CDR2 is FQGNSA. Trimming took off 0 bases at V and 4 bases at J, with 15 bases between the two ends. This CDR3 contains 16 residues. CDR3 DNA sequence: TGTGCCAGCAGCTTAGCGACGGGGGGTCGAATCTATGGCTACACCTTC. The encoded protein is CASSLATGGRIYGYTF.

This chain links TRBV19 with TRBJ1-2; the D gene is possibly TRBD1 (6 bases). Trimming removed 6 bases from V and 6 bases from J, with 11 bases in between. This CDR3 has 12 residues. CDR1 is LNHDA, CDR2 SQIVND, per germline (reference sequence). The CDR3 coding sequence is TGTGCCAGTAGAACAGGGTCCCATGGCTACACCTTC. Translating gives CASRTGSHGYTF.

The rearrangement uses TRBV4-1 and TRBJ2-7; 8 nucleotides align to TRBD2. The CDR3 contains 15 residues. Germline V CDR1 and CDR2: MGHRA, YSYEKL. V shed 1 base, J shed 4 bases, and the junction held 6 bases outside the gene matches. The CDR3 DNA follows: TGCGCCAGCAGCCAAGGCGGGGGGTTGGTTTACGAGCAGTACTTC. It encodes CASSQGGGLVYEQYF.

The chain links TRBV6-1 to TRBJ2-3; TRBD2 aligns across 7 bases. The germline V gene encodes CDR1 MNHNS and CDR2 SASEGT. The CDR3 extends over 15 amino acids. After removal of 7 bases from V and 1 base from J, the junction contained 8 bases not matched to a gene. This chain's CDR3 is CASTQRGRGTDTQYF. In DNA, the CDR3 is TGTGCCAGCACTCAGCGGGGCCGGGGCACAGATACGCAGTATTTT.

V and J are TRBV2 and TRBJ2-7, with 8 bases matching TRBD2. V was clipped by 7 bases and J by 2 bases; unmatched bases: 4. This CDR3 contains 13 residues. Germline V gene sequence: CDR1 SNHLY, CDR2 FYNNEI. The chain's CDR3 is CASIGGGTYEQYF. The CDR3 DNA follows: TGTGCCAGCATCGGCGGGGGGACCTACGAGCAGTACTTC.

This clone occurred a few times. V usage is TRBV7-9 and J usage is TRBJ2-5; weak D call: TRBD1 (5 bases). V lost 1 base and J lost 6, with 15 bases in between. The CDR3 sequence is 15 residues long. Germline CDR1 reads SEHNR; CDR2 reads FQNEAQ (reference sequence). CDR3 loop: CASSLGQPKMKTQYF. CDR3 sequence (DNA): TGTGCCAGCAGCTTAGGACAGCCTAAGATGAAGACCCAGTACTTC.

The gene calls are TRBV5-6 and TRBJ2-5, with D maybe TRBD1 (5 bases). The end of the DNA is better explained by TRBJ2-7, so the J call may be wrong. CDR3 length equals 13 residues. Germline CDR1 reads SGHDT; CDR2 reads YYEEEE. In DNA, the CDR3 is TGTGCCAGCAGCTTGGACAGGTTCCACGAGCAGTACTTC. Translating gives CASSLDRFHEQYF.

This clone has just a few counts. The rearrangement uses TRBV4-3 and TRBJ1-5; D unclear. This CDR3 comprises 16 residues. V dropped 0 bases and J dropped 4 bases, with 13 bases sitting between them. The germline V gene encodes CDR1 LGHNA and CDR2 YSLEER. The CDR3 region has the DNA TGCGCCAGCAGCCAAGAGGTCGGGGTCCCGAATCAGCCCCAGCATTTT. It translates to CASSQEVGVPNQPQHF.

CDR3 sequence: CASSSVGREGQRNEQFF. CDR3 nucleotide sequence: TGTGCCAGCAGCTCGGTCGGGAGGGAGGGCCAAAGGAATGAGCAGTTCTTC. V gene TRBV7-2 combines with J gene TRBJ2-1; 8 bases are shared with TRBD2. Germline values: CDR1 SGHTA, CDR2 FQGNSA. CDR3 length: 17 residues. Trimming took 4 bases from V and 7 from J; bases not matched to a gene: 15.